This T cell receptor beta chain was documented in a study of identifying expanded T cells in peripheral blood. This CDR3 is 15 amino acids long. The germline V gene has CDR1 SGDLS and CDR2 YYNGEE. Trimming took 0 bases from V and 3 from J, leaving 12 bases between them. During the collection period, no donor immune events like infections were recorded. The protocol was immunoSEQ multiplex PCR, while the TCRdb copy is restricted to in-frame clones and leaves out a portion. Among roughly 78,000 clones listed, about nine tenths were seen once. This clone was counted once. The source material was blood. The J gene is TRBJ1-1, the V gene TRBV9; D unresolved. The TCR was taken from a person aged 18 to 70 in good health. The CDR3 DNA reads TGTGCCAGCAGCGTAGAACCGGGCTATTACACTGAAGCTTTCTTT. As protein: CASSVEPGYYTEAFF.